These T cell receptor beta chains were read from a single sample in a study of T cell repertoires in cytomegalovirus infection. Via MiXCR, TCRdb re-called the reads, giving one row per CDR3 protein. The profile shows roughly 180,000 distinct CDR3 sequences, roughly a sixth of them singletons. The sequenced sample was CD8+ T cells from PBMCs. The origin of the receptors is a human donor in good health (CMV status not recorded). Some clones in this sample may be carry-over from other donors' samples. Both conserved end residues are part of each CDR3. D genes are given only for firm matches. A row's size may be missing; if present it is once, few, many or a size class.

J gene: TRBJ1-5; D gene: .; clone size: .; V gene: TRBV4-2; CDR3 DNA: TGTGCCAGCAGCCAAGAAGGGAGCAATCAGCCCCAGCATTTT; CDR3 protein: CASSQEGSNQPQHF
J gene: TRBJ1-2; D gene: .; clone size: few; V gene: TRBV29-1; CDR3 DNA: TGCAGCGCCGAATCCCGAGGCCAACAGAGGGGTCCCTATGGCTACACCTTC; CDR3 protein: CSAESRGQQRGPYGYTF
J gene: TRBJ2-1; D gene: .; clone size: few; V gene: TRBV29-1; CDR3 DNA: TGCAGCGTTGATCCCAGAGACTACAATGAGCAGTTCTTC; CDR3 protein: CSVDPRDYNEQFF
J gene: TRBJ1-1; D gene: TRBD1; clone size: few; V gene: TRBV7-9; CDR3 DNA: TGTGCCAGCAGCGAGCCGGGGACAGGGGGAGGGACTGAAGCTTTCTTT; CDR3 protein: CASSEPGTGGGTEAFF
J gene: TRBJ2-6; D gene: .; clone size: few; V gene: TRBV5-5; CDR3 DNA: TGTGCCAGCAGCTTGGCCAGGCCTGGGGCCAACGTCCTGACTTTC; CDR3 protein: CASSLARPGANVLTF
J gene: TRBJ2-2; D gene: TRBD2; clone size: .; V gene: TRBV20-1; CDR3 DNA: TGCAGTGCTACCGGTCTAGCGGGAATCGGGGAGCTGTTTTTT; CDR3 protein: CSATGLAGIGELFF
J gene: TRBJ2-2; D gene: TRBD2; clone size: .; V gene: TRBV7-2; CDR3 DNA: TGTGCCAGCAGCTTAGATAGTTTACAGCGGGGGAAAGCGCGGGAGCTGTTTTTT; CDR3 protein: CASSLDSLQRGKARELFF
J gene: TRBJ2-1; D gene: .; clone size: .; V gene: TRBV11-3; CDR3 DNA: TGTGCCAGCAGCTTAGATTCGGGATGGGAGGAGTTCTTC; CDR3 protein: CASSLDSGWEEFF
J gene: TRBJ1-5; D gene: .; clone size: few; V gene: TRBV11-2; CDR3 DNA: TGTGCCAGCAGCTTAGACACAGGCAACAATCAGCCCCAGCATTTT; CDR3 protein: CASSLDTGNNQPQHF
J gene: TRBJ2-7; D gene: .; clone size: .; V gene: TRBV6-5; CDR3 DNA: TGTGACAGCAGTTACTCGGTCGGGGGAATGGGCGAGCAGTACTTC; CDR3 protein: CDSSYSVGGMGEQYF
J gene: TRBJ2-1; D gene: .; clone size: .; V gene: TRBV12-3/TRBV12-4; CDR3 DNA: TGTGCCAGCAGCCAACCCGACGGGACCCACAATGAGCAGTTCTTC; CDR3 protein: CASSQPDGTHNEQFF
J gene: TRBJ2-7; D gene: .; clone size: few; V gene: TRBV7-9; CDR3 DNA: TGTGCCAGCAGCCCCTCGGTCCAGCTTTACGAGCAGTACTTC; CDR3 protein: CASSPSVQLYEQYF
J gene: TRBJ2-7; D gene: .; clone size: few; V gene: TRBV27; CDR3 DNA: TGTGCCAGCAGGGTAATCGCGAATAGTCCAAACGAGCAGTACTTC; CDR3 protein: CASRVIANSPNEQYF
J gene: TRBJ2-7; D gene: .; clone size: many; V gene: TRBV7-2; CDR3 DNA: TGTGCCAGCAGCTTCCCAGGGGACCGCTACGAGCAGTACTTC; CDR3 protein: CASSFPGDRYEQYF
J gene: TRBJ2-1; D gene: .; clone size: .; V gene: TRBV19; CDR3 DNA: TGTGCCAGTAGTACCCGTAGGGGGACGCGCGACGACGATGAGCAGTTCTTC; CDR3 protein: CASSTRRGTRDDDEQFF
J gene: TRBJ1-1; D gene: .; clone size: many; V gene: TRBV7-2; CDR3 DNA: TGTGCCAGCAGCTTACCTCAGAACACTGAAGCTTTCTTT; CDR3 protein: CASSLPQNTEAFF
J gene: TRBJ2-1; D gene: TRBD2; clone size: .; V gene: TRBV7-6; CDR3 DNA: TGTGCCAGCAGCCAGGTGACTAGCGGACGCAATGAGCAGTTCTTC; CDR3 protein: CASSQVTSGRNEQFF
J gene: TRBJ1-6; D gene: TRBD1; clone size: many; V gene: TRBV7-2; CDR3 DNA: TGTGCCAGCAGCTTCATCTCGTACGGACAGGGAGGCTCACCCCTCCACTTT; CDR3 protein: CASSFISYGQGGSPLHF
J gene: TRBJ1-1; D gene: .; clone size: few; V gene: TRBV6-2/TRBV6-3; CDR3 DNA: TGTGCCAGCAAGGGATCGCCTGAAGCTTTCTTT; CDR3 protein: CASKGSPEAFF
J gene: TRBJ2-1; D gene: TRBD2; clone size: few; V gene: TRBV12-3/TRBV12-4; CDR3 DNA: TGTGCCAGCAGCGTGACTAGCGGGGGGTTCCATGAGCAGTTCTTC; CDR3 protein: CASSVTSGGFHEQFF
J gene: TRBJ2-1; D gene: TRBD1; clone size: few; V gene: TRBV28; CDR3 DNA: TGTGCCAGCAGTACCGACGGGACAGAAGACAATGAGCAGTTCTTC; CDR3 protein: CASSTDGTEDNEQFF
J gene: TRBJ2-4; D gene: .; clone size: .; V gene: TRBV12-3/TRBV12-4; CDR3 DNA: TGTGCCAGCAGTTTAGATCCGGGTTCAGCCAAAAACAGTCAGTACTTC; CDR3 protein: CASSLDPGSAKNSQYF
J gene: TRBJ2-7; D gene: .; clone size: .; V gene: TRBV6-2/TRBV6-3; CDR3 DNA: TGTGCCAGCAGTTACCCGCGGGGAACCTACGAGCAGTACTTC; CDR3 protein: CASSYPRGTYEQYF
J gene: TRBJ1-6; D gene: .; clone size: .; V gene: TRBV14; CDR3 DNA: TGTGCCAGCAGCACAACGATCAATTCACCCCTCCACTTT; CDR3 protein: CASSTTINSPLHF
J gene: TRBJ2-5; D gene: .; clone size: few; V gene: TRBV7-9; CDR3 DNA: TGTGCCAGCAGCTTAGCGGACTACAGGGTGAAAAAGACCCAGTACTTC; CDR3 protein: CASSLADYRVKKTQYF
J gene: TRBJ1-1; D gene: .; clone size: .; V gene: TRBV30; CDR3 DNA: TGTGCCTGGAGACAGGGGAACACTGAAGCTTTCTTT; CDR3 protein: CAWRQGNTEAFF
J gene: TRBJ2-3; D gene: TRBD2; clone size: few; V gene: TRBV20-1; CDR3 DNA: TGCAGTGCTAGCCCCACTAGCGGGGGGGCAGATACGCAGTATTTT; CDR3 protein: CSASPTSGGADTQYF
J gene: TRBJ1-1; D gene: TRBD1; clone size: few; V gene: TRBV7-6; CDR3 DNA: TGTGCCAGCAGCTTAGCAGGGGGCTCTGGGACTGAAGCTTTCTTT; CDR3 protein: CASSLAGGSGTEAFF
J gene: TRBJ1-4; D gene: TRBD1; clone size: few; V gene: TRBV5-8; CDR3 DNA: TGTGCCAGCAGCCGACAGGGAGCAACTAATGAAAAACTGTTTTTT; CDR3 protein: CASSRQGATNEKLFF
J gene: TRBJ2-3; D gene: TRBD1; clone size: few; V gene: TRBV6-2/TRBV6-3; CDR3 DNA: TGTGCCAGCAGTGTCGCAGGGGGTCCTAGCACAGATACGCAGTATTTT; CDR3 protein: CASSVAGGPSTDTQYF
J gene: TRBJ1-4; D gene: .; clone size: .; V gene: TRBV5-8; CDR3 DNA: TGTGCCAGCAGCGAAGGACAGACCCATAATGAAAAACTGTTTTTT; CDR3 protein: CASSEGQTHNEKLFF
J gene: TRBJ2-7; D gene: .; clone size: .; V gene: TRBV7-8; CDR3 DNA: TGTGCCAGCAGCCCCGGGGCCTCAACCTACGAGCAGTACTTC; CDR3 protein: CASSPGASTYEQYF